The sequence of this T cell receptor (beta chain) was determined in a study of blood T cell repertoires in COVID-19. Across the study: The United States, Italy and Spain supplied acute and convalescent COVID-19 samples.

TCRdb keeps only in-frame clones here, not all; method: immunoSEQ multiplex PCR. The data hold roughly 60,000 clones, with roughly 90% observed a single time. Germline assignment: CDR1 LGHNA and CDR2 YSLEER. The CDR3 sequence is 15 residues long. The V and J ends lost 2 bases and 8 bases, in that order; junction bases with no gene match: 6. Sequences were obtained from peripheral blood. The receptor was derived from a human donor in a cohort sampled during active COVID-19. This sequence joins TRBV4-3 and TRBJ1-4, with TRBD1 matching over 9 bases. CDR3: CASSQPGDREEKLFF. The CDR3 DNA reads as TGCGCCAGCAGCCAACCTGGGGACAGGGAGGAAAAACTGTTTTTT.